The T cell receptor beta chain described here comes from a study of regulatory T cells in long-lasting Graves disease (dated by TCRdb to the early 2020s). At the level of the whole study: Antithyroid drugs had been taken for less than 3 months by newly diagnosed Graves' disease patients. Peripheral blood TCR sequencing and RNA sequencing compared persistent Graves' disease patients with newly diagnosed Graves' disease patients. The study took place in China and was registered as a clinical trial. A total of about 33 samples underwent TCR sequencing, from 13 patients with persistent Graves' disease and some 20 patients with newly diagnosed Graves' disease. Study-wide conclusions, independent of this receptor: Sequencing and analysis were limited to the TCR beta chain. Persistent patients shared more public clonotypes among themselves (around 2,800) than newly diagnosed patients did (approximately 870). The authors acknowledged the small sample size as a limitation that may reduce accuracy. Preferential use of TRBV28, TRBJ1-2 and TRBJ2-5 was observed in persistent disease, whereas TRBV20-1 and TRBJ2-1 were favored in newly diagnosed disease. The study examined only peripheral blood because the primary lesion, thyroid tissue, could not be accessed. Persistent Graves' disease patients showed lower TCR Shannon entropy and fewer highly expanded clones than newly diagnosed patients, suggesting clonal expansion.

Read against the paper, the sample's time point label means: newly diagnosed GD, antithyroid drugs for less than 3 months. For both TCR sequencing and RNA sequencing, RNA was extracted from PBMCs using TRIzol. The diagnosis of Graves' disease followed American Thyroid Association guidelines. The patients came from an endocrinology department in Xi'an, China. From each patient, around 8.3 milliliters of peripheral blood was collected into an EDTA anticoagulant tube. Ficoll Paque Plus density gradient separation was used to isolate PBMCs, and no additional T cell sorting was done. An Agilent 2100 Bioanalyzer and agarose gel were used to check RNA quality, and a NanoDrop 2000 was used to measure RNA concentration. This clonotype was seen many times. The antigen this receptor binds is unknown. No much larger clone is present one base from it, and per-base qualities are unavailable. In the germline V gene, CDR1 corresponds to MNHEY and CDR2 to SVGAGI. The CDR3 runs 13 amino acids, cysteine and phenylalanine included. Only the CDR3 DNA stays, 39 bases, in frame from base 1. V sheds 2 bases and J sheds 7 bases, leaving 6 bases between their ends.

The library was built by means of multiplex PCR. Instrument used: Illumina HiSeq 4000. To build TCR beta libraries, CDR3 regions were amplified by Arm-PCR using iRepertoire HTBI primers. Before sequencing, the PCR products underwent gel purification. Concerning the study's data processing: Across samples, roughly 60 TRBV and 13 to 15 TRBJ segments were identified and used for gene usage analysis of CDR3 amino acid clonotypes. Filtered high-quality paired reads were merged into contigs using COPE and FqMerger. Contigs were aligned with BLAST to IMGT TRBV, TRBD and TRBJ reference genes, and CDR3 was defined per IMGT. Highly expanded clones were defined as clonotypes with a frequency above 0.1%. Repertoire diversity was measured by Shannon entropy, and V-J evenness by the Gini coefficient. A clonotype was considered public if more than one individual shared it. TCRdb trimmed public reads at Q25 via fastp, called clones via MiXCR and kept in-frame beta chains. Duplicate CDR3 protein sequences are folded into a single record with the most common DNA and genes. Here the V and J calls rest on TCRdb's processing, not on the authors' analysis. This sample has about 520,000 distinct CDR3 sequences in its table, and 12% of those were observed once. The leading ten clones occupy over 7% of the sample.

A further study also used this sample, focusing on T cells in Graves' hyperthyroidism and ophthalmopathy. From that second study: Stable Graves' hyperthyroidism was defined as the absence of progression to ophthalmopathy over 18 months of follow-up. Hyperthyroidism patients were newly diagnosed, had a disease duration of under 2 months, and were aged 18 to 65 years. Any patient with an uncontrolled infection, another autoimmune disease, pregnancy or lactation was excluded. Diagnoses relied on clinical symptoms, serum thyroxine and TRAb, thyroid ultrasound and orbital computed tomography. The first round of RT-PCR for the TCR CDR3 was performed with the HTBI primer set and the Qiagen OneStep RT-PCR kit. Most expanded thyroid clonotypes (frequency above 0.001) were also detected in blood, a finding suggesting that blood repertoires may reflect thyroid immune responses. In cross-validation, a model built on a 13 V-J signature told ophthalmopathy apart from stable hyperthyroidism with 85% to 90% sensitivity and about 81% specificity, and in testing the same model reached 80%/75%. In validation, the model predicted progression to ophthalmopathy with around 71% sensitivity and 72% to 75% specificity, a median of around 6.6 months before onset. To identify TCR V-J signatures that set the groups apart, the researchers used a discovery cohort of approximately 98 patients, made up of fewer than 50 with Graves' ophthalmopathy and 55 to 65 with stable Graves' hyperthyroidism. Prospective prediction of ophthalmopathy was tested in an independent validation cohort consisting of 18 to 20 hyperthyroidism patients and more than 15 patients who later progressed to ophthalmopathy. The 95 to 100 discovery patients were randomly divided into training and test sets at a 7:3 ratio. The study also compared thyroid tissue and blood T-cell repertoires from several Graves' hyperthyroidism patients. Once sampling was done, hyperthyroidism patients were given methimazole at a starting dose of 30 mg daily, whereas ophthalmopathy patients were given high-dose intravenous methylprednisolone. Libraries were constructed in a second round of multiplex PCR, after which size selection and purification were carried out. The libraries were sequenced on an Illumina HiSeq2000 using paired-end 100 bp reads. SOAPnuke was used to process the raw data, with reads discarded if the reads contained adapters or uncalled bases, had a mean Phred below 15, or lacked an exact constant-primer or identifier match. High-quality paired reads were merged using COPE v1.2.5, and each unique nucleotide sequence was defined as a clonotype. MiTCR v1.1 was used to align the clonotypes against IMGT TRBV, TRBD and TRBJ reference segments. The analysis included only V-J combinations with a frequency above 0.0001, which together covered 99.2% of the repertoires. A TCS score was defined as the ratio of F50 (clonal expansion) to E x V (chaos), with BLOSUM62-based TCRdist applied between CDR3 peptides within each V-J. Welch's t-statistics and random forest reduced several hundred V-J features to 13, which were used in a naive Bayes classifier (R e1071). Sample size was not statistically predetermined, and investigators were not blinded to group allocation. The paper describes TCR Vbeta CDR3 sequencing of 135 peripheral blood samples, made up of roughly 45 ophthalmopathy patients, 70 to 80 hyperthyroidism patients and about 17 progressor patients.

The sequence came from a woman under 40 with Graves disease. Donor details come from another sample of the same person, matched by shared clones. Recombination joined TRBV6-5 with TRBJ1-6, with the identity of the D gene unclear. Sequences were derived from peripheral blood mononuclear cells (PBMCs), sampled at new diagnosis, from a patient treated with antithyroid drugs. The encoded CDR3 is CASSYVGNSPLHF. The nucleotide sequence is TGTGCCAGCAGTTACGTTGGAAATTCACCCCTCCACTTT.